This T cell receptor beta chain appears in the sequencing data of a study of Tregs in tolerant kidney transplant recipients. Study-level findings and limits: Expanding Tregs on activated donor B cells appeared to best identify donor-specific TCRbeta clones.

Thawed PBMCs were FACS-sorted into unstimulated CD4+CD25+CD127- regulatory T cells, CD4+CD25- non-regulatory cells, CD4 and CD8 cells. In the case of this clone: No antigen is known for it.

This table comes from immunoSEQ multiplex PCR, and its TCRdb copy is limited to in-frame clones, with some not included. The sample lists roughly 250,000 clones, 84% occurring once. V lost 1 base, J lost 6 bases, and 4 bases lay in between. Germline values: CDR1 MNHNS, CDR2 SASEGT. The CDR3 covers 12 residues. The clonotype originates from a human donor in good health. The V call is TRBV6-1, the J call TRBJ1-5, with no clear D. The sequenced material came from CD4+ T cells from blood. The CDR3 sequence is CASSEGGQPQHF. The CDR3 DNA is TGTGCCAGCAGTGAAGGGGGTCAGCCCCAGCATTTT.